Listed here is a single T cell receptor (beta chain). The antigen is unknown. Controls had myeloablative marrow grafts with methotrexate and calcineurin inhibitor, sampled at 1 year. This sample was taken from a study of T cells after posttransplantation cyclophosphamide. General study findings and limits: After PTCy, TRB diversity resembled that of CNI/methotrexate controls. Donor CD8+ memory clones often dominated recipient blood repertoires at later times. Tissue-infiltrating T cells from skin or gut overlapped little with blood T cells.

TCRdb's copy holds only in-frame clones and misses some; the assay was immunoSEQ multiplex PCR. The sample has more than 15,000 clones; more than 75% are singletons. The CDR3 has 15 residues. Germline V gene lookup returns CDR1 ENHRY and CDR2 SYGVKD. The V and J ends lost 6 bases and 5 bases, in that order; junction bases with no gene match: 10. Sequences were derived from PBMCs, sampled after an allogeneic stem cell transplant with a calcineurin inhibitor and methotrexate. The V call is TRBV10-3, the J call TRBJ2-5; 9 nucleotides match TRBD2. This sequence originates from a male patient between 50 and 60 years old who received an allogeneic stem cell transplant from an unrelated donor, was CMV-positive, and had chronic GVHD only. Among the T cells, some may be from the graft donor. The CDR3 sequence is CAIRDWELAGETQYF. As DNA, the CDR3 is TGTGCCATCAGGGATTGGGAACTAGCGGGCGAGACCCAGTACTTC.